The rows below give T cell receptor beta chains drawn from one sample of a study of shared clonotypes between healthy human individuals. Profiling relied on immunoSEQ multiplex PCR, and the TCRdb table lists in-frame clones only, not all of them. The sample holds around 1.1 million clones, roughly 80% seen once. What was sequenced was memory CD4+ T cells from PBMCs. These receptors were taken from a man between 18 and 29 years old in good health. Some clones in this sample may be carry-over from other donors' samples. The CDR3 runs from the conserved cysteine through the conserved F or W. The D gene is left open where the match is weak. Only some rows state a clone size, as once, few, many or a class for expanded clones.

clone_size,v_call,d_call,j_call,cdr3_length,cdr3_aa,cdr3_nt
-,TRBV19,TRBD1,TRBJ1-1,15,CASTTGGGINTEAFF,TGTGCCAGTACAACAGGGGGGGGGATCAACACTGAAGCTTTCTTT
-,TRBV27,TRBD1,TRBJ1-2,14,CASSPRDRIYGYTF,TGTGCCAGCAGTCCTCGGGACAGGATCTATGGCTACACCTTC
-,TRBV7-3,TRBD1,TRBJ1-1,15,CASSQTGTGGTEAFF,TGTGCCAGCAGCCAGACCGGGACAGGGGGCACTGAAGCTTTCTTT
few,TRBV28,TRBD2,TRBJ2-5,14,CASRAQAGEETQYF,TGTGCCAGCAGGGCCCAAGCGGGAGAAGAGACCCAGTACTTC
once,TRBV5-1,TRBD2,TRBJ2-7,16,CASSGSSGSLSYEQYF,TGCGCCAGCAGCGGATCTAGCGGGAGCCTCTCCTACGAGCAGTACTTC
-,TRBV7-3,TRBD2,TRBJ2-1,16,CASRRTSGSSYNEQFF,TGTGCCAGCAGGAGGACTAGCGGGAGTTCTTACAATGAGCAGTTCTTC
-,TRBV4-2,TRBD2,TRBJ2-3,14,CASSGAGGTDTQYF,TGTGCCAGCAGTGGGGCGGGAGGGACAGATACGCAGTATTTT
-,TRBV7-8,TRBD1,TRBJ2-7,14,CASSRIQGLYEQYF,TGTGCCAGCAGCCGAATACAGGGGTTGTACGAGCAGTACTTC
-,TRBV30,-,TRBJ1-6,15,CAWTLPSSYNSPLHF,TGTGCCTGGACCCTCCCGAGCTCCTATAATTCACCCCTCCACTTT
many,TRBV5-1,-,TRBJ2-3,13,CASRDSGTDTQYF,TGCGCCAGCAGAGATAGCGGCACAGATACGCAGTATTTT
-,TRBV7-9,TRBD1,TRBJ2-7,15,CASSLAGQGASEQYF,TGTGCCAGCAGCTTAGCGGGGCAGGGGGCTTCCGAGCAGTACTTC
-,TRBV15,-,TRBJ2-2,14,CATSRSPMTGELFF,TGTGCCACCAGCAGATCGCCAATGACCGGGGAGCTGTTTTTT
-,TRBV18,-,TRBJ2-5,13,CASSPGNQETQYF,TGTGCCAGCTCACCGGGGAACCAAGAGACCCAGTACTTC
-,TRBV25-1,-,TRBJ1-3,13,CASSDRGPDTIYF,TGTGCCAGCAGTGACAGGGGCCCTGACACCATATATTTT
-,TRBV19,TRBD2,TRBJ2-1,17,CASSISHSGRAYNEQFF,TGTGCCAGTAGTATATCTCATAGCGGGAGGGCCTACAATGAGCAGTTCTTC
-,TRBV29-1,TRBD1,TRBJ2-2,15,CSVEEGTGGTGELFF,TGCAGCGTTGAAGAGGGGACAGGGGGCACCGGGGAGCTGTTTTTT
-,TRBV4-1,TRBD1,TRBJ2-2,15,CASSQSTGGPGELFF,TGCGCCAGCAGCCAATCTACAGGGGGTCCCGGGGAGCTGTTTTTT